The rows below give T cell receptor beta chains drawn from one sample of a study of cytomegalovirus exposure and HLA in healthy donors. Only in-frame clones appear in the TCRdb table, and some are missing; sequencing was by immunoSEQ multiplex PCR. This table has 150,000 to 200,000 clones, just under 85% appearing once. Sequencing was performed on PBMCs. All receptors come from a man under 40 in good health and CMV-seropositive. Each CDR3 is given with its conserved first and last residue. D genes are given only for firm matches. Clone size, where shown, is once, few, many, or a class for clones that have expanded.

-,TRBV12-5,-,TRBJ2-1,TGTGCTAGTGGTCCGCGGGGCACCACCTACAATGAGCAGTTCTTC,CASGPRGTTYNEQFF
-,TRBV6-5,-,TRBJ2-1,TGTGCCAGCAGTGCACGGGACTTCTCCTACAATGAGCAGTTCTTC,CASSARDFSYNEQFF
TRBD1,TRBV7-8,-,TRBJ1-5,TGTGCCAGCAGCTTAGTTGTGGACAGGGGTCAGCCCCAGCATTTT,CASSLVVDRGQPQHF
TRBD2,TRBV5-1,-,TRBJ2-1,TGCGCCAGCAGCGACCCAAGCGGGGGTTATAGAAATGAGCAGTTCTTC,CASSDPSGGYRNEQFF
TRBD1,TRBV4-1,-,TRBJ2-7,TGCGCCAGCAGCCAGGAGGGACAGGGTGCCTCCTACGAGCAGTACTTC,CASSQEGQGASYEQYF
TRBD2,TRBV10-3,once,TRBJ2-3,TGTGCCATCAGTGAGACCGGGACTAGCGAGTATTTT,CAISETGTSEYF
-,TRBV25-1,-,TRBJ2-7,TGTGCCAGCAGTGAATGGGGCCAGGGATCCTACGAGCAGTACTTC,CASSEWGQGSYEQYF
-,TRBV7-9,-,TRBJ1-1,TGTGCCAGCAGCTCCCACTCGGGTTCTAGCACTGAAGCTTTCTTT,CASSSHSGSSTEAFF
-,TRBV2,-,TRBJ2-7,TGTGCCAGCAGTGAACAGGGTTACGAGCAGTACTTC,CASSEQGYEQYF
TRBD1,TRBV18,-,TRBJ2-5,TGTGCCAGCTCGCGGCTTGGGACAGTGGTGCATCCTCGAAACCAAGAGACCCAGTACTTC,CASSRLGTVVHPRNQETQYF
-,TRBV27,-,TRBJ2-7,TGTGCCAGCAGTTTATTTGGGTCAGGGGGAGGATACGAGCAGTACTTC,CASSLFGSGGGYEQYF
TRBD2,TRBV7-2,-,TRBJ2-5,TGTGCCAGCAGAACCCCCGGGACTAGTAAGACCCAGTACTTC,CASRTPGTSKTQYF
-,TRBV7-9,-,TRBJ2-3,TGTGCCAGCAGCTTCCTAGCAGATACGCAGTATTTT,CASSFLADTQYF
TRBD1,TRBV11-1,once,TRBJ2-5,TGTGCCAGCAGCTTAGTAGGGACAGGGGGCACGGAGACCCAGTACTTC,CASSLVGTGGTETQYF
-,TRBV5-6,-,TRBJ2-7,TGTGCCAGCAGCCTCAGGATGGCTACGTCCGAGCAGTACTTC,CASSLRMATSEQYF
TRBD1,TRBV29-1,-,TRBJ2-2,TGCAGCGTTGTGGGCAAGGGGGCCCTTACGAACACCGGGGAGCTGTTTTTT,CSVVGKGALTNTGELFF
TRBD1,TRBV7-6,-,TRBJ2-7,TGTGCCAGCAGCCTTTATGGACAGGGCGGGTACGAGCAGTACTTC,CASSLYGQGGYEQYF
TRBD1,TRBV6-1,-,TRBJ2-7,TGTGCCAGCACTGACATCCCGGGACAGGGTCGGAGCTCCTACGAGCAGTACTTC,CASTDIPGQGRSSYEQYF
-,TRBV19,few,TRBJ1-2,TGTGCCAGTAGTATGGGGGGCTATGGCTACACCTTC,CASSMGGYGYTF
TRBD2,TRBV30,-,TRBJ2-1,TGTGCCTGGAACCTACTAGCGGGGGCCTACAATGAGCAGTTCTTC,CAWNLLAGAYNEQFF
-,TRBV19,few,TRBJ2-3,TGTGCCAGTCGCGAGTCGGATACGCAGTATTTT,CASRESDTQYF
-,TRBV29-1,-,TRBJ2-7,TGCAGCGTTGAAGATTGGGGGGATACCTACGAGCAGTACTTC,CSVEDWGDTYEQYF
TRBD2,TRBV9,once,TRBJ2-3,TGTGCCAGCAGCGTAGAGCAAGGCGGGGGGGCCTTCACAGATACGCAGTATTTT,CASSVEQGGGAFTDTQYF
-,TRBV10-3,-,TRBJ2-6,TGTGCCATCAGCTTACGGGATCGCGTTCTCTCTGGGGCCAACGTCCTGACTTTC,CAISLRDRVLSGANVLTF
-,TRBV7-9,-,TRBJ2-2,TGTGCCAGCAGCTTAGGTCCCGGGAGAAGGACGAACACCGGGGAGCTGTTTTTT,CASSLGPGRRTNTGELFF
TRBD1,TRBV11-3,-,TRBJ2-7,TGTGCCAGCAGCTTCGGGACAGGGTGGTACGAGCAGTACTTC,CASSFGTGWYEQYF
-,TRBV19,-,TRBJ2-3,TGTGCCAGTAATGCGGGGGACATGTATAGCACAGATACGCAGTATTTT,CASNAGDMYSTDTQYF
TRBD2,TRBV9,-,TRBJ2-1,TGTGCCAGCAGCGTAGAAGGGCGACTAGCGGGGGGGCCTGACTACAATGAGCAGTTCTTC,CASSVEGRLAGGPDYNEQFF
-,TRBV27,-,TRBJ1-2,TGTGCCAGCAGTCAACAGGTCCTCCCTGCGGACTACACCTTC,CASSQQVLPADYTF
TRBD2,TRBV18,-,TRBJ2-7,TGTGCCAGCTCTGGGACTAACTACGAGCAGTACTTC,CASSGTNYEQYF
-,TRBV10-1,-,TRBJ2-7,TGCGCCGCACCCCTCCGGGGAGACACCTACGAGCAGTACTTC,CAAPLRGDTYEQYF
-,TRBV7-9,-,TRBJ1-6,TGTGCCAGCAGCGGAGCGGGAGGGGCGGGGAATTCACCCCTCCACTTT,CASSGAGGAGNSPLHF
-,TRBV4-3,-,TRBJ2-1,TGCGCCAGCAGCCAAGGGGGGCGGGGGCTGAATGAGCAGTTCTTC,CASSQGGRGLNEQFF
-,TRBV6-1,-,TRBJ2-1,TGTGCCAGCAGTGTGGAGGGAAGGGGCAATGAGCAGTTCTTC,CASSVEGRGNEQFF
TRBD2,TRBV7-2,-,TRBJ2-1,TGTGCCAGCAGCTTAAACGGGCGGGGGGCGGTTGGGGGGTTCTTC,CASSLNGRGAVGGFF
-,TRBV27,-,TRBJ1-5,TGTGCCAGCGCAATACGGGGAAATAGCAATCAGCCCCAGCATTTT,CASAIRGNSNQPQHF
-,TRBV21-1,many,TRBJ1-2,TGTGCCAGCAGCAAAGTGCGGATTTATGGCTACACCTTC,CASSKVRIYGYTF
-,TRBV27,-,TRBJ1-2,TGTGCCAGCAGTGGCATAGAAGGACAGCTCAGATTCTACACCTTC,CASSGIEGQLRFYTF
-,TRBV5-4,-,TRBJ2-1,TGTGCCAGCAGCTCGGGGGATTCGTGGACGCGCTACAATGAGCAGTTCTTC,CASSSGDSWTRYNEQFF
-,TRBV5-5,-,TRBJ1-2,TGTGCCAGCAGCTTGGGGGCAGGGAAAGGTTATGGCTACACCTTC,CASSLGAGKGYGYTF
TRBD2,TRBV4-3,-,TRBJ2-7,TGCGCCAGCAGCCCACGGACTAGCGGGGGGGAGCAGTACTTC,CASSPRTSGGEQYF
TRBD2,TRBV10-3,-,TRBJ2-2,TGTGCCATCAGTCCCCTAGCGGGGGGGCACACCGGGGAGCTGTTTTTT,CAISPLAGGHTGELFF
-,TRBV9,-,TRBJ2-2,TGTGCCAGCAGCGTATTAGATGGCGGAACCGGGGAGCTGTTTTTT,CASSVLDGGTGELFF
-,TRBV6-5,once,TRBJ2-7,TGTGCCAGCAGTAGAACAGGGACCGAGCAGTACTTC,CASSRTGTEQYF
-,TRBV6-1,-,TRBJ2-5,TGTGCCAGCAGTAGAGTTGTGGAGACCCAGTACTTC,CASSRVVETQYF
TRBD1,TRBV6-4,few,TRBJ2-3,TGTGCCAGCAAATCCGGGACAGGGGATGGGGCAGATACGCAGTATTTT,CASKSGTGDGADTQYF
TRBD2,TRBV7-9,-,TRBJ2-3,TGTGCCAGCAGCAAGACTAGCGGGGCTAGCACAGATACGCAGTATTTT,CASSKTSGASTDTQYF
TRBD1,TRBV6-4,few,TRBJ1-2,TGTGCCAGCAGCGAGCATAGACAGGGGCCTTACACCTTC,CASSEHRQGPYTF
TRBD1,TRBV19,-,TRBJ2-2,TGTGCCAGTAGTACCAGGACAGGGACATACACCGGGGAGCTGTTTTTT,CASSTRTGTYTGELFF
-,TRBV6-1,-,TRBJ1-5,TGTGCCAGCAGTGCCTCTGACGGGGAGGGTCAGCCCCAGCATTTT,CASSASDGEGQPQHF
-,TRBV5-1,-,TRBJ2-7,TGCGCCAGCAGCATCCAAGCCCATGGTTACGAGCAGTACTTC,CASSIQAHGYEQYF
-,TRBV9,few,TRBJ1-6,TGTGCCAGCAGCCCCTCAGCGGGATCACCCCTCCACTTT,CASSPSAGSPLHF
-,TRBV23-1,-,TRBJ2-1,TGCGCCAGCAGTCAATCAGAAGCTTACAATGAGCAGTTCTTC,CASSQSEAYNEQFF
-,TRBV10-1,few,TRBJ2-7,TGCGCCAGCAGTGAATCTAGCGCGGGTATGCAGTACTTC,CASSESSAGMQYF
TRBD1,TRBV4-3,-,TRBJ2-2,TGCGCCAGCAGCCAAGGGGCGGGGACAGGGGCCCACCGGGAGCTGTTTTTT,CASSQGAGTGAHRELFF
-,TRBV7-2,few,TRBJ2-3,TGTGCCAGCAGCTTTCGGGCAGATACGCAGTATTTT,CASSFRADTQYF
-,TRBV2,-,TRBJ1-1,TGTGCCAACACCAGACAGGCAGAAAACACTGAAGCTTTCTTT,CANTRQAENTEAFF
TRBD1,TRBV2,few,TRBJ1-2,TGTGCCAGCAGTTTGGACAGGGGAGGTGGCTACACCTTC,CASSLDRGGGYTF
-,TRBV2,-,TRBJ2-5,TGTGCCAGCATTCAACTCGGACAGCCGCAAGAGACCCAGTACTTC,CASIQLGQPQETQYF
-,TRBV2,few,TRBJ1-2,TGTGCCAGCAGTGGGCAGGGGTTCTATGGCTACACCTTC,CASSGQGFYGYTF